Included here is one TCR beta chain sequence, with context. Its cognate antigen is unknown. This record comes from a study of a mutant IDH1 vaccine in newly diagnosed glioma. Sample time point: week 35, safety follow-up. Each dose of the vaccine consisted of 300 ug of mutant IDH1 20-mer peptide, with topical imiquimod. This CDR3 region has 13 residues. Trimming stripped 3 bases from V and 4 bases from J, with 9 bases between. Germline assignment: CDR1 LGHNA and CDR2 YNFKEQ. TCRdb's copy holds only in-frame clones and misses some; the assay was immunoSEQ multiplex PCR. The table shows some 47,000 clones, with 81% occurring only once.

The V call is TRBV4-2, the J call TRBJ1-2; D unclear. This TCR was recovered from a woman aged 40 to 49 with glioma. Some clones in this sample may be carry-over from other donors' samples. Sample: PBMCs, taken from a glioma patient whose treatment included an IDH1 peptide vaccine. CDR3 loop: CASSQSWSYGYTF. The CDR3 DNA is TGTGCCAGCAGCCAGAGCTGGTCCTATGGCTACACCTTC.